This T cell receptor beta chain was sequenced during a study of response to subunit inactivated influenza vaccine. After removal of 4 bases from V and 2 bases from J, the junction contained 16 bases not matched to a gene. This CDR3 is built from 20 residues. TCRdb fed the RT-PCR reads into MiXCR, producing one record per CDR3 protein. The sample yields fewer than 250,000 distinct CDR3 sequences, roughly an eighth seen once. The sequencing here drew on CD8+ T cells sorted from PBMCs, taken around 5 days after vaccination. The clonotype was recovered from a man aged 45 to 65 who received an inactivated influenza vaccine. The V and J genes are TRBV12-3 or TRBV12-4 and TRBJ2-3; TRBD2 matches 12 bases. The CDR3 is CASSYMTSGRGDPFTDTQYF. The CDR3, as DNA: TGTGCCAGCAGTTATATGACTAGCGGGAGAGGGGACCCCTTCACAGATACGCAGTATTTT.